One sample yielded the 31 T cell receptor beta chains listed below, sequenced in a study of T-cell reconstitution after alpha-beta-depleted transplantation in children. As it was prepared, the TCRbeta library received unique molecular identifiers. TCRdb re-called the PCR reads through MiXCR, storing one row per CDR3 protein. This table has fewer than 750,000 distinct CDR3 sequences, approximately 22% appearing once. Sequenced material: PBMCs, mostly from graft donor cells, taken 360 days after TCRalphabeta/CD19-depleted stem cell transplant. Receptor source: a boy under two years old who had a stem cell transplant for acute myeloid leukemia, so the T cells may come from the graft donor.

The CDR3 DNA reads as TGTGCCTCAGGGGGGGAAACAGATACGCAGTATTTT. Translated: CASGGETDTQYF. The chain joins TRBV6-5 to TRBJ2-3; TRBD1 or TRBD2 may be the D gene (7 bases each). V lost 11 bases and J lost 3, with 12 bases in between. This CDR3 is 12 amino acids long. Germline-derived CDR1 and CDR2 are MNHEY and SVGAGI.

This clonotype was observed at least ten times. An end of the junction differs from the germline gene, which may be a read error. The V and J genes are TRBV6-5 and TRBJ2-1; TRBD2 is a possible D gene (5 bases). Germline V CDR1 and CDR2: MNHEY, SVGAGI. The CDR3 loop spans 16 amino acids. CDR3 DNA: TGTGCCAGCAGCTACTTCCGCGGGCCTCCCTACAATGAGCAGTTCTTC. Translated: CASSYFRGPPYNEQFF.

The CDR3 here is CASSLRTVPDTQYF. In DNA form, the CDR3 reads TGTGCCAGCAGCCTCAGGACAGTCCCAGATACGCAGTATTTT. The chain combines TRBV7-2 with TRBJ2-3; tentatively, D is TRBD1 (6 bases). There are 14 residues in the CDR3. Trimming took off 5 bases at V and 4 bases at J, with 13 bases between the two ends. Germline V gene data show CDR1 as SGHTA and CDR2 as FQGNSA.

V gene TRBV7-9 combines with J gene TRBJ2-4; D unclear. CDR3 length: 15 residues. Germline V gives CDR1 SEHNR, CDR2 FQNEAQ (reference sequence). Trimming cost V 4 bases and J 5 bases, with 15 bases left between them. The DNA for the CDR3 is TGTGCCAGCAGCTCCACGGTGTGGGCCGAAAACATTCAGTACTTC. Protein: CASSSTVWAENIQYF.

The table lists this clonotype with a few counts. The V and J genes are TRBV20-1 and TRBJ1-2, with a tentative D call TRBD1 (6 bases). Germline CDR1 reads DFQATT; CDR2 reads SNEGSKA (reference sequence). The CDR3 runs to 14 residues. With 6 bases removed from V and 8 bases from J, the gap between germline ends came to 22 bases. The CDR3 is CSAPDRSRTGGYTF. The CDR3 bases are TGCAGTGCCCCCGACAGGTCGCGGACGGGGGGCTACACCTTC.

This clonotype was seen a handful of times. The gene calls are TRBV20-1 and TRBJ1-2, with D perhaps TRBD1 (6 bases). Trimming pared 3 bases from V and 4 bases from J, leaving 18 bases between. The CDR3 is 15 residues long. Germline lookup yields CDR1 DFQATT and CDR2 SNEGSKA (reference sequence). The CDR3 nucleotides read TGCAGTGCTAGTGGGGGCGGGTCTCTATCCTATGGCTACACCTTC. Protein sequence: CSASGGGSLSYGYTF.

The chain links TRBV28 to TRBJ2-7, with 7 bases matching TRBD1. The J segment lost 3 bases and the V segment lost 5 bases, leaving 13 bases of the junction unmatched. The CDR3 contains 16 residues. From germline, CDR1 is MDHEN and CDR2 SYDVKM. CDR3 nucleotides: TGTGCCAGCAGTGCTTATATGGGGACAGTTTTCTACGAGCAGTACGTC. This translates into CASSAYMGTVFYEQYV.

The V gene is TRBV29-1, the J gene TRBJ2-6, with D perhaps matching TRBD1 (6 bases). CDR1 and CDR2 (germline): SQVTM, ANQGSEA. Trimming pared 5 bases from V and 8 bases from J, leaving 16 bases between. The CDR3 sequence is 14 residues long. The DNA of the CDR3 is TGCAGCGTTCCCAACCGGGACACGCCCAACGTCCTGACTTTC. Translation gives CSVPNRDTPNVLTF.

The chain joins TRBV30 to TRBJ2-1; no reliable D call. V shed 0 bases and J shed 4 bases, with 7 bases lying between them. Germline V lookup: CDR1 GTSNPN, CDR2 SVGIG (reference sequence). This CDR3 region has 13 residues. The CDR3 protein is CAWSVWKYNEQFF. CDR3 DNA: TGTGCCTGGAGTGTCTGGAAATACAATGAGCAGTTCTTC.

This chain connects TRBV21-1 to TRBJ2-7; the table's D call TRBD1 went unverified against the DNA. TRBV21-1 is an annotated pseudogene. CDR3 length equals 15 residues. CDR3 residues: CASSGRDRENYEQYF. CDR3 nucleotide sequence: TGTGCCAGCAGCGGCCGGGACAGGGAGAACTACGAGCAGTACTTC.

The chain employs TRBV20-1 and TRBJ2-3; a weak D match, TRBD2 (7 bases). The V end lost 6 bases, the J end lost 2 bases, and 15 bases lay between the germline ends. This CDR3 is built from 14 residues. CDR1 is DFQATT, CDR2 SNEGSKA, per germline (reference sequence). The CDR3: CSAVRGAPTDTQYF. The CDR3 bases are TGCAGTGCCGTCCGGGGGGCCCCCACAGATACGCAGTATTTT.

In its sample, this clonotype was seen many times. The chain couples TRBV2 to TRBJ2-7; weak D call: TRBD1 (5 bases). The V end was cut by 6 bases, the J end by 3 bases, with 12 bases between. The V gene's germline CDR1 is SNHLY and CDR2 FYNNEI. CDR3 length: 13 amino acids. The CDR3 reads CASRAGLDYEQYF. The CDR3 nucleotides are TGTGCCAGCAGGGCAGGGTTAGACTACGAGCAGTACTTC.

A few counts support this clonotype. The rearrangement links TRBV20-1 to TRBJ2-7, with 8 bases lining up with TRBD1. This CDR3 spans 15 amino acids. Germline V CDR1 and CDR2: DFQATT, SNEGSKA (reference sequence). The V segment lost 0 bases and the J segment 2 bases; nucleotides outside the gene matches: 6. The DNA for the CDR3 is TGCAGTGCTAGAGACGTCCGGGACAGGCCCTACGAGCAGTACTTC. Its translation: CSARDVRDRPYEQYF.

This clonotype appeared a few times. The CDR3 reads CATTSGVYNEQFF. The CDR3 DNA reads as TGTGCCACCACCTCGGGGGTTTACAATGAGCAGTTCTTC. The chain links TRBV24-1 to TRBJ2-1; D might be TRBD2 (6 bases). Germline assignment: CDR1 KGHDR and CDR2 SFDVKD. There are 13 residues in the CDR3. V was pared by 8 bases and J by 4 bases, with 11 bases between.

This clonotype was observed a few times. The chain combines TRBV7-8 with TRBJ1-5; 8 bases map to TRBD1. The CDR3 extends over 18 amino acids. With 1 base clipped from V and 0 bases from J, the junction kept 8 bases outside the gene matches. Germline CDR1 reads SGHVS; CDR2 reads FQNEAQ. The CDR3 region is CASSLGTGSTYSNQPQHF. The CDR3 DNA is TGTGCCAGCAGCTTAGGGACAGGGTCCACCTATAGCAATCAGCCCCAGCATTTT.

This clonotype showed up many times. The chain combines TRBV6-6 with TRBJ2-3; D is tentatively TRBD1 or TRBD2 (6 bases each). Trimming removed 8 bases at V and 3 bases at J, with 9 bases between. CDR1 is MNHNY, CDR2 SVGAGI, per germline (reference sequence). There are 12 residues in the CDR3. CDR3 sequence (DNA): TGTGCCAGCTCGGGGGCTACAGATACGCAGTATTTT. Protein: CASSGATDTQYF.

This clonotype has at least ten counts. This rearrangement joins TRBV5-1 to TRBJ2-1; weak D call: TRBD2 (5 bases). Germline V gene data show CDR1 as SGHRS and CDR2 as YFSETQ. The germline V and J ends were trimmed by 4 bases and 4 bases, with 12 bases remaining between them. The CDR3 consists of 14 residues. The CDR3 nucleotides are TGCGCCAGCAGCAAGGGAGAAAGGTACAATGAGCAGTTCTTC. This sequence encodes CASSKGERYNEQFF.

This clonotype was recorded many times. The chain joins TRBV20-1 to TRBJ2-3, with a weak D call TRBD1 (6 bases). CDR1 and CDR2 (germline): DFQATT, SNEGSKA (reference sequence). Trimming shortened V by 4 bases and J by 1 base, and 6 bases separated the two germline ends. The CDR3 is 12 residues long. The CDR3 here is CSAKGGTDTQYF. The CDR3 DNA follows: TGCAGTGCTAAGGGGGGCACAGATACGCAGTATTTT.

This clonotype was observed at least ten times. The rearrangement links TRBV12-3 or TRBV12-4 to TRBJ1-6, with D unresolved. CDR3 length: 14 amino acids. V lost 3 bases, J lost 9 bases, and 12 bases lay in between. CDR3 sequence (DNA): TGTGCCAGCAGTTTCAAAGAATTAGGTTCACCCCTCCACTTT. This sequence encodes CASSFKELGSPLHF.

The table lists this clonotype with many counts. The CDR3 sequence is CSARDSRGGETQYF. The CDR3 bases are TGCAGTGCTAGAGATAGTCGGGGCGGGGAGACCCAGTACTTC. This sequence joins TRBV20-1 and TRBJ2-5; D is tentatively TRBD1 or TRBD2 (5 bases each). The V and J ends lost 0 bases and 5 bases respectively, with 13 bases between them. CDR3 length: 14 residues. Germline-derived CDR1 and CDR2 are DFQATT and SNEGSKA (reference sequence).

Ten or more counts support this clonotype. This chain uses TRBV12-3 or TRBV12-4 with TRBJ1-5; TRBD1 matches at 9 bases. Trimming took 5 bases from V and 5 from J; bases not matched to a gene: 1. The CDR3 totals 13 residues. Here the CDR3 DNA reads TGTGCCAGCAGTCGGACAGGGGATCAGCCCCAGCATTTT. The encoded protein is CASSRTGDQPQHF.

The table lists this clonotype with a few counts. CDR3 region: CASIQGGHYNEQFF. For the CDR3, the DNA is TGTGCCAGCATCCAAGGAGGCCACTACAATGAGCAGTTCTTC. The rearrangement links TRBV28 to TRBJ2-1, with D perhaps TRBD2 (5 bases). Per germline, CDR1 MDHEN and CDR2 SYDVKM. This CDR3 has 14 residues. Trimming removed 7 bases from V and 3 bases from J, with 13 bases in between.

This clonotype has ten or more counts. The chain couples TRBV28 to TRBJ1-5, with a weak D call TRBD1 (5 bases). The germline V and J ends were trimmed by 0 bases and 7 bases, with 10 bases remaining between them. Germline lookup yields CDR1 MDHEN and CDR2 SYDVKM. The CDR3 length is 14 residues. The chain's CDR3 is CASSLWAGRQPQHF. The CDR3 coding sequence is TGTGCCAGCAGTTTATGGGCAGGGAGGCAGCCCCAGCATTTT.

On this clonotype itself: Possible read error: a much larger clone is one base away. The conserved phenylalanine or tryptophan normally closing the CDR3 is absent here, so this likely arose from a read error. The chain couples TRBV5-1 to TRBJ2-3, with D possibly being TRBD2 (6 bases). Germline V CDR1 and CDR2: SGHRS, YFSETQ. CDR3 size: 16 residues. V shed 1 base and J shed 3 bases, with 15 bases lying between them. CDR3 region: CASSLNPGGPTDTQYV. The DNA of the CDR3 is TGCGCCAGCAGCTTGAACCCAGGAGGGCCGACAGATACGCAGTATGTT.

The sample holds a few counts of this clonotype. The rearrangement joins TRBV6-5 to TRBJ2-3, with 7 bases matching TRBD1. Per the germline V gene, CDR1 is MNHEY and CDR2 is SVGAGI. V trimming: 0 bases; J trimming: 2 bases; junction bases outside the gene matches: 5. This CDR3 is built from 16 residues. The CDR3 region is CASSYSKGQITDTQYF. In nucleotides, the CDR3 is TGTGCCAGCAGTTACTCGAAGGGACAGATCACAGATACGCAGTATTTT.

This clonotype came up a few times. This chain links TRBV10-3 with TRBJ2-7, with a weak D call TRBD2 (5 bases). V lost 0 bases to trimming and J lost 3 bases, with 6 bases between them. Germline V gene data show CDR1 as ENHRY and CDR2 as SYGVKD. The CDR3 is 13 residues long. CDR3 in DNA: TGTGCCATCAGTGAGTCGGACTTCTACGAGCAGTACGTC. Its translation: CAISESDFYEQYV.

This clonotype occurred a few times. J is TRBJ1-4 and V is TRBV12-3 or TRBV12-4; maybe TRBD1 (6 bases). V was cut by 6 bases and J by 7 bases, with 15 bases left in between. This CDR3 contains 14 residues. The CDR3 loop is CASSNRVVGEKLFF. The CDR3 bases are TGTGCCAGCAGCAACAGGGTCGTGGGTGAAAAACTGTTTTTT.

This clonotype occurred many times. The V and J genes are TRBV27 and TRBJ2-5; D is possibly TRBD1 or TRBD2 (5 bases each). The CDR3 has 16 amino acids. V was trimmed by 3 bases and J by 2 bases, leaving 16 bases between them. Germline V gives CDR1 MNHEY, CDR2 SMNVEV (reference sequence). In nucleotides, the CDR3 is TGTGCCAGCAGTTTGGTGTCGGGGCCGTCGCAAGAGACCCAGTACTTC. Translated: CASSLVSGPSQETQYF.

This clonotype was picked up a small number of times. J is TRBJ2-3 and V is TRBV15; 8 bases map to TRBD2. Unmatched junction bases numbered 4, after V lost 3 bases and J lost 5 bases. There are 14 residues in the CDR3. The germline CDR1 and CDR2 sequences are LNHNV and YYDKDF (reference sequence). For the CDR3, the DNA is TGTGCCACCAGCAGGCGGGGGGATGGAGATACGCAGTATTTT. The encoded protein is CATSRRGDGDTQYF.

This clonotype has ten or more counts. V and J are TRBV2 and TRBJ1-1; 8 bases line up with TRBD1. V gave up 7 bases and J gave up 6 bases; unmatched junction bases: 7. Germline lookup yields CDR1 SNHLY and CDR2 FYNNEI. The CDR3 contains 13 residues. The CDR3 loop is CASTPDRDPEAFF. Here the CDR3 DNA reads TGTGCCAGCACTCCGGACAGGGACCCTGAAGCTTTCTTT.

The CDR3 DNA sequence: TGTGCCAGCAGCTTCTCAGGGATGGAAAGCTCCTACGAGCAGTACGTC. This sequence encodes CASSFSGMESSYEQYV. This chain uses TRBV7-9 with TRBJ2-7; TRBD1 is a possible D gene (5 bases). The CDR3 sequence is 16 residues long. Trimming left V 3 bases short and J 0 bases short, with 15 bases between. CDR1 is SEHNR, CDR2 FQNEAQ, per germline (reference sequence).